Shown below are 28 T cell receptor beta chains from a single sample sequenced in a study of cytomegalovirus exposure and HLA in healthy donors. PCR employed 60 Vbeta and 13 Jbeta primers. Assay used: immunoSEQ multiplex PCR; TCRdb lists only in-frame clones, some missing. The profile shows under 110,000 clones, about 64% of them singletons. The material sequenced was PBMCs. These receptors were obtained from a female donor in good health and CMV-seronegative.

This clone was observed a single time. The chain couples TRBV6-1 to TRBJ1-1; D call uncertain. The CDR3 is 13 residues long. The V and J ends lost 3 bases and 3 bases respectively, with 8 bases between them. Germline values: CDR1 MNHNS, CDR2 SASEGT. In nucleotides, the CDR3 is TGTGCCAGCAGTGAGTCCCCATACACTGAAGCTTTCTTT. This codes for CASSESPYTEAFF.

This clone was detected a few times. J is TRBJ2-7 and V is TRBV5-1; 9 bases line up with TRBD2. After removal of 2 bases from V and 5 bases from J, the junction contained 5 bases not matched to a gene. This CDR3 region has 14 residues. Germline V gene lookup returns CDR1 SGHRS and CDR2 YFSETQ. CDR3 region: CASSLDSGGNEQYF. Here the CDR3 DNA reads TGCGCCAGCAGCTTAGATAGCGGGGGCAACGAGCAGTACTTC. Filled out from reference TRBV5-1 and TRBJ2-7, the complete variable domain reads KAGVTQTPRYLIKTRGQQVTLSCSPISGHRSVSWYQQTPGQGLQFLFEYFSETQRNKGNFPGRFSGRQFSNSRSEMNVSTLELGDSALYLCASSLDSGGNEQYFGPGTRLTVT.

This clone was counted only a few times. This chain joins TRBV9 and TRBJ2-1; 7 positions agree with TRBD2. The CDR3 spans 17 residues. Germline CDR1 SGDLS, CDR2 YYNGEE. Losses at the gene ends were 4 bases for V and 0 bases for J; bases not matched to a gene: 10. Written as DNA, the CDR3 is TGTGCCAGCAGCCGAGAGTCAGGACTAGACTCCTACAATGAGCAGTTCTTC. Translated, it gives CASSRESGLDSYNEQFF.

The CDR3 sequence: CASSEALGQGGSGANVLTF. The CDR3 nucleotides are TGTGCCAGCAGTGAAGCGCTTGGGCAGGGTGGCTCTGGGGCCAACGTCCTGACTTTC. The V gene is TRBV6-1, the J gene TRBJ2-6, with D possibly TRBD1 on 5 matching bases. Germline-derived CDR1 and CDR2 are MNHNS and SASEGT. The CDR3 consists of 19 residues. Trimming removed 0 bases from V and 0 bases from J, with 15 bases in between.

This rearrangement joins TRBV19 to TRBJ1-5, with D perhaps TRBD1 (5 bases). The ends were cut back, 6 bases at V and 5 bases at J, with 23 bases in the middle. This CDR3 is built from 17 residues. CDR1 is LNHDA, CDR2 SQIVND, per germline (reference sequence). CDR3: CASRLLSRGARDQPQHF. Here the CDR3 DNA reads TGTGCCAGTAGACTCCTTTCACGCGGGGCACGCGATCAGCCCCAGCATTTT.

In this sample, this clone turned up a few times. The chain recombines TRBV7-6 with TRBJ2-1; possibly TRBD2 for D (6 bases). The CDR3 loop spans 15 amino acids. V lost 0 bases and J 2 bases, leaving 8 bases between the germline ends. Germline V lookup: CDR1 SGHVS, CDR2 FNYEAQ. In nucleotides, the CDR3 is TGTGCCAGCAGCTTAGCGGCGGGGCCCTACAATGAGCAGTTCTTC. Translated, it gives CASSLAAGPYNEQFF.

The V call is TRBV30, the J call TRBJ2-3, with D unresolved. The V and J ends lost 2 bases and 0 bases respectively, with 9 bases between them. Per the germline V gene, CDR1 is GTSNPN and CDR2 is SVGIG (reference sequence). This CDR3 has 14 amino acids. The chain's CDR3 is CAWSQNPSTDTQYF. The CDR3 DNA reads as TGTGCCTGGAGTCAGAACCCTAGCACAGATACGCAGTATTTT.

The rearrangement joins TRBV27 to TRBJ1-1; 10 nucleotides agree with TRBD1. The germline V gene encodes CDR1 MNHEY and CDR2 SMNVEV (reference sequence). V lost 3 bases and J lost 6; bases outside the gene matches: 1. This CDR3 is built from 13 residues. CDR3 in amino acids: CASSFGTGAEAFF. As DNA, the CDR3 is TGTGCCAGCAGTTTCGGGACAGGGGCTGAAGCTTTCTTT.

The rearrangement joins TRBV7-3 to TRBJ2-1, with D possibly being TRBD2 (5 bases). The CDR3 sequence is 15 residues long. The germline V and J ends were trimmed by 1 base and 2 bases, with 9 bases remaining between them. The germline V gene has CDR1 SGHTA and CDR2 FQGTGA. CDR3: CASSLIAGTYNEQFF. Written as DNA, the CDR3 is TGTGCCAGCAGCTTAATAGCCGGGACCTACAATGAGCAGTTCTTC.

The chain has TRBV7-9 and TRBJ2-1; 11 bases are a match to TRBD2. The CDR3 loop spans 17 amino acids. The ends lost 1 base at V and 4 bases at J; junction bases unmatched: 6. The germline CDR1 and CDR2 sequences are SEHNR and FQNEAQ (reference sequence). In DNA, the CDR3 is TGTGCCAGCAGCTTAGGACTAGCGGGAAGTCTTTACAATGAGCAGTTCTTC. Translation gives CASSLGLAGSLYNEQFF.

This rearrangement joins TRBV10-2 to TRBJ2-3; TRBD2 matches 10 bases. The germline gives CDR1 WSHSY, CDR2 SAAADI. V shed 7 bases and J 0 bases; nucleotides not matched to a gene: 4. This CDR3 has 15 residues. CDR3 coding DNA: TGCGCCAGCAAGGGACTAGCGACTAGCACAGATACGCAGTATTTT. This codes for CASKGLATSTDTQYF.

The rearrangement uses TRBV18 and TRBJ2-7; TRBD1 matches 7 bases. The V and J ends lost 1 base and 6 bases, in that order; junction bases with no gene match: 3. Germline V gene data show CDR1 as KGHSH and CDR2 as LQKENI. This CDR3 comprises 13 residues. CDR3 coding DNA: TGTGCCAGCTCACCACTAACAGGGGTCGAGCAGTACTTC. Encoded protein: CASSPLTGVEQYF.

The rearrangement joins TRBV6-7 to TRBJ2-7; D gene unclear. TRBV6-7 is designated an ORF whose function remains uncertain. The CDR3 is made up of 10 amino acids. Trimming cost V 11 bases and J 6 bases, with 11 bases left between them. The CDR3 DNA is TGTGCCGTCGACAAAAGCGAGCAGTACTTC. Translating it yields CAVDKSEQYF.

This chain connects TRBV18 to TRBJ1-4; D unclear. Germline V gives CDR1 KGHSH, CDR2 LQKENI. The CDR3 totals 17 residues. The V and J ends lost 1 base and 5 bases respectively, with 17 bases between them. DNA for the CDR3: TGTGCCAGCTCACCACGCAACTCTGCAGGCAACAATGAAAAACTGTTTTTT. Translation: CASSPRNSAGNNEKLFF.

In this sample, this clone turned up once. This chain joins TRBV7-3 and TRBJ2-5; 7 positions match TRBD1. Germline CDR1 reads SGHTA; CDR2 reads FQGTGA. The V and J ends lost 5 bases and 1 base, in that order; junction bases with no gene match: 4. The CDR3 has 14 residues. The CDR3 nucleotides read TGTGCCAGCAGCCTAGACAGGGTCCAAGAGACCCAGTACTTC. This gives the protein CASSLDRVQETQYF.

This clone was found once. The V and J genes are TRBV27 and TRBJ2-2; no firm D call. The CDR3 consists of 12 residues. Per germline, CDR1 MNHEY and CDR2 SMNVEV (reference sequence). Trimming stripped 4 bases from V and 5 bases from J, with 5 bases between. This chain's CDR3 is CASSWRTGELFF. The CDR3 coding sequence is TGTGCCAGCAGTTGGAGAACCGGGGAGCTGTTTTTT.

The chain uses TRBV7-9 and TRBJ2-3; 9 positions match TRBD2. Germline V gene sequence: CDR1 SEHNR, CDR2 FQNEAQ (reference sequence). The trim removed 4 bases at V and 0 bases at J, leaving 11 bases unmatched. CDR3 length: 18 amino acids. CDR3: CASSSWGAGGYSTDTQYF. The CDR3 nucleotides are TGTGCCAGCAGCTCCTGGGGGGCGGGAGGGTACAGCACAGATACGCAGTATTTT.

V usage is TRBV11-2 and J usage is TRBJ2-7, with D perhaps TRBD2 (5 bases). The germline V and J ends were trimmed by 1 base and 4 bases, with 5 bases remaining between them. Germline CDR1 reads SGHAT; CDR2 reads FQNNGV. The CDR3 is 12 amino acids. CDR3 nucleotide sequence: TGTGCCAGCAGCTTAGCGGGATACGAGCAGTACTTC. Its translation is CASSLAGYEQYF.

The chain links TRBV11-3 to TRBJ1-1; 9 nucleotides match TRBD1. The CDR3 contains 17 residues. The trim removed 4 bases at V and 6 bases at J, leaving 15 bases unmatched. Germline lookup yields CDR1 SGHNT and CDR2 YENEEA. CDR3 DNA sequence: TGTGCCAGCAGCTCCAGTTGGGTGGGGACAGGGCGTGCTGAAGCTTTCTTT. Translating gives CASSSSWVGTGRAEAFF.

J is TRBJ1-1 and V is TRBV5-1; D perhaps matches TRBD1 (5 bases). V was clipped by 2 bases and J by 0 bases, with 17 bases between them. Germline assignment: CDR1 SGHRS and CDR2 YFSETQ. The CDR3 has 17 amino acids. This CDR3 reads CASSFGHRRDLNTEAFF. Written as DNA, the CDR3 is TGCGCCAGCAGCTTTGGACACCGGAGAGATCTGAACACTGAAGCTTTCTTT.

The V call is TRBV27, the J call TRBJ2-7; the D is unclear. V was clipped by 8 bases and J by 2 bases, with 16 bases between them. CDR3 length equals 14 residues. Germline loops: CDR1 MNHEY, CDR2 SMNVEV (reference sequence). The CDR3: CASPSGDPAYEQYF. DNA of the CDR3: TGTGCCAGCCCTTCAGGCGATCCAGCCTACGAGCAGTACTTC.

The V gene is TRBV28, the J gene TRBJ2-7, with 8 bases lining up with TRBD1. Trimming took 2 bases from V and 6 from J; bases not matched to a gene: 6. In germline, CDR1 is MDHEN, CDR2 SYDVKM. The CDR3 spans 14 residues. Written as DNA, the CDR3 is TGTGCCAGCAGTTTAGGAACAGGGGGTCGCGAGCAGTACTTC. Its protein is CASSLGTGGREQYF. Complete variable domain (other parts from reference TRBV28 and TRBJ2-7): DVKVTQSSRYLVKRTGEKVFLECVQDMDHENMFWYRQDPGLGLRLIYFSYDVKMKEKGDIPEGYSVSREKKERFSLILESASTNQTSMYLCASSLGTGGREQYFGPGTRLTVT.

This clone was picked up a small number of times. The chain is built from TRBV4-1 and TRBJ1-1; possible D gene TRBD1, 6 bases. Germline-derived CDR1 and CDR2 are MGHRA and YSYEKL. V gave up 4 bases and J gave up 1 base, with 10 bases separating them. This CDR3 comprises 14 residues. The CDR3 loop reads CASSPTGQNTEAFF. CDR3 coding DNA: TGCGCCAGCAGCCCGACAGGACAGAACACTGAAGCTTTCTTT.

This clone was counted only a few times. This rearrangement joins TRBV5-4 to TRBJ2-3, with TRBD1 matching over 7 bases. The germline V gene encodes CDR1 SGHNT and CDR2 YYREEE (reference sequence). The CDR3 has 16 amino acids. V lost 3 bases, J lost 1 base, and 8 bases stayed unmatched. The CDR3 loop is CASSSPRGPRTDTQYF. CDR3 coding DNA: TGTGCCAGCAGCTCCCCGAGGGGGCCGCGCACAGATACGCAGTATTTT.

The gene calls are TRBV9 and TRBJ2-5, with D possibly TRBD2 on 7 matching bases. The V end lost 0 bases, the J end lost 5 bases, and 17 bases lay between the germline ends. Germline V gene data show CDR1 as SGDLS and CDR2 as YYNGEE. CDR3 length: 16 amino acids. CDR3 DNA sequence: TGTGCCAGCAGCGTAGAGGGGGGGGACTTCCCTGAGACCCAGTACTTC. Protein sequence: CASSVEGGDFPETQYF.

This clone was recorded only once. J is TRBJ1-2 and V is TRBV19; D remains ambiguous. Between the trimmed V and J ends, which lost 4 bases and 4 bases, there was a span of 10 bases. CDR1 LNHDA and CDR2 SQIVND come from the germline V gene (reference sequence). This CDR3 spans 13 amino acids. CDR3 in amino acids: CASSNAESYGYTF. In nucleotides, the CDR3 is TGTGCCAGTAGTAACGCCGAGTCCTATGGCTACACCTTC.

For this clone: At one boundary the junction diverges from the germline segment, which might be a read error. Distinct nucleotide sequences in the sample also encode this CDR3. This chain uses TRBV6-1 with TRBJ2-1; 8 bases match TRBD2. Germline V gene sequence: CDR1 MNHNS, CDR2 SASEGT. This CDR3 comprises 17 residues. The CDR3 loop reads CASSEFVAGGLYNEQFF. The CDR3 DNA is TGCGCCAGCAGTGAATTTGTGGCGGGAGGCTTATACAATGAGCAGTTCTTC.

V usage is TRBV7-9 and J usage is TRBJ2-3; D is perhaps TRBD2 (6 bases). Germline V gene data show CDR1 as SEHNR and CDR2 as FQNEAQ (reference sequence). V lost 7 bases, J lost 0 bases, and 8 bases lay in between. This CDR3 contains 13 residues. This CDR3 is CASTGRSTDTQYF. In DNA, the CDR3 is TGTGCCAGCACGGGGAGGAGCACAGATACGCAGTATTTT.